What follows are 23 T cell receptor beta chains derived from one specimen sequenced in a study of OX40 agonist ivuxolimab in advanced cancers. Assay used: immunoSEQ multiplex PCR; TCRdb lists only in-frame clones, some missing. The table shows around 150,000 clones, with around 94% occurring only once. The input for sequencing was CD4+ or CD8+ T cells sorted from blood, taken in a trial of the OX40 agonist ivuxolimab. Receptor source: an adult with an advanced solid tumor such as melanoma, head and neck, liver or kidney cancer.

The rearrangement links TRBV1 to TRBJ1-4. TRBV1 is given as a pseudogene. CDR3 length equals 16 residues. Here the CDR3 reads CTSSQKAGATNEKLFF. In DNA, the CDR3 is TGCACCAGCAGCCAAAAGGCGGGGGCAACTAATGAAAAACTGTTTTTT.

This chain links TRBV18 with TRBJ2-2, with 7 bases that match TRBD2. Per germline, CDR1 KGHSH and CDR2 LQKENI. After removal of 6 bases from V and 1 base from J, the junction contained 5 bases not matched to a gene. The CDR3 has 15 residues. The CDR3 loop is CASSRAGENTGELFF. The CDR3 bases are TGTGCCAGCTCGCGGGCGGGGGAGAACACCGGGGAGCTGTTTTTT.

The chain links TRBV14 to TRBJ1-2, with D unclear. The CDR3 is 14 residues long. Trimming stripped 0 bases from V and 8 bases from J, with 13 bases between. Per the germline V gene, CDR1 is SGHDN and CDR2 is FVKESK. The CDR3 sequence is CASSQDRRAQGYTF. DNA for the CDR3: TGTGCCAGCAGCCAAGATCGGAGGGCCCAAGGCTACACCTTC.

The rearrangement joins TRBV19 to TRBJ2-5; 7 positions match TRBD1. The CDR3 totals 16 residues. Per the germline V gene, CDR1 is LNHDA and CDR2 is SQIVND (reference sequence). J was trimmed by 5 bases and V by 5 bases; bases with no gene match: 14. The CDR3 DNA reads TGTGCCAGTAGTCTCCCGGGACAGTCGGGGATGGAGACCCAGTACTTC. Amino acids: CASSLPGQSGMETQYF.

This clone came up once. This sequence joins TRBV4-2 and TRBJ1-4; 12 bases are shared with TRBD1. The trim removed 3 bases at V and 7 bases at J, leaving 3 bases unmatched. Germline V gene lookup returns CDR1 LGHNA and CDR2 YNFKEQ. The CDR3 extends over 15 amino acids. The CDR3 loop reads CASSQGQGAGEKLFF. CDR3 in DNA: TGTGCCAGCAGCCAGGGACAGGGGGCTGGTGAAAAACTGTTTTTT.

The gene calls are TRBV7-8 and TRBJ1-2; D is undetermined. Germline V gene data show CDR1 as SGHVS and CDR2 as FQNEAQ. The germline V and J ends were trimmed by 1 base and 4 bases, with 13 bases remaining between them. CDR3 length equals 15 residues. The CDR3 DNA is TGTGCCAGCAGCTTAGTAGTGACGCCCGGCTATGGCTACACCTTC. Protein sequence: CASSLVVTPGYGYTF.

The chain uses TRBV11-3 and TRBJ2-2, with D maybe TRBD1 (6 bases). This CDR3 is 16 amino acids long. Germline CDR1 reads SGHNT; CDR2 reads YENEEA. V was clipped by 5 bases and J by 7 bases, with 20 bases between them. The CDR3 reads CASSHIGGETGGELFF. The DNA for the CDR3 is TGTGCCAGCAGCCACATAGGGGGAGAGACGGGCGGGGAGCTGTTTTTT.

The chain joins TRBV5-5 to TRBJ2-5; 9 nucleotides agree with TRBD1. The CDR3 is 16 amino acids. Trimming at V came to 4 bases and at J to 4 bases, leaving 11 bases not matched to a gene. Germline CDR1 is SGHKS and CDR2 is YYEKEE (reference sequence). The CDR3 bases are TGTGCCAGCAGCGCCTATCGACAGGGGGGAGGAGAGACCCAGTACTTC. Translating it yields CASSAYRQGGGETQYF.

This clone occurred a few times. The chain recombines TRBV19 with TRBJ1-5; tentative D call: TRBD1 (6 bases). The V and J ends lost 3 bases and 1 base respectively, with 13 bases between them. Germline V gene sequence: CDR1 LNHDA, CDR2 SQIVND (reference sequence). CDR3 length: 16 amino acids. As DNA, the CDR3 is TGTGCCAGTAGTATTGGGGGGGCGAGAAGCAATCAGCCCCAGCATTTT. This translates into CASSIGGARSNQPQHF.

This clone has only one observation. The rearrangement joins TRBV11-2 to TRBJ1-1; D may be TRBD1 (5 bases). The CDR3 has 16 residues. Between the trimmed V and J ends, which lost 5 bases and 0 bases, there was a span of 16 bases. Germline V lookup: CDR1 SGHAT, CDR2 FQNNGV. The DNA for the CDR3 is TGTGCCAGCAGCCCCTGGGGGGTGACATTGAACACTGAAGCTTTCTTT. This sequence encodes CASSPWGVTLNTEAFF.

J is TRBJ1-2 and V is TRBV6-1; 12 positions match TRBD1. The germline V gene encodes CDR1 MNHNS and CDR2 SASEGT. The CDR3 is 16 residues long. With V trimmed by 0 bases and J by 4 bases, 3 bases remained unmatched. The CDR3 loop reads CASSEASGQGAYGYTF. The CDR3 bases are TGTGCCAGCAGTGAAGCGTCGGGACAGGGGGCCTATGGCTACACCTTC.

Here the CDR3 reads CASSLDGGHGAQYF. The CDR3 bases are TGTGCCAGCTCCCTCGACGGGGGACACGGGGCGCAGTATTTT. The chain uses TRBV2 and TRBJ2-3; perhaps D is TRBD1 or TRBD2 (6 bases each). Trimming shortened V by 8 bases and J by 10 bases, and 22 bases separated the two germline ends. The CDR3 totals 14 residues. Germline-derived CDR1 and CDR2 are SNHLY and FYNNEI.

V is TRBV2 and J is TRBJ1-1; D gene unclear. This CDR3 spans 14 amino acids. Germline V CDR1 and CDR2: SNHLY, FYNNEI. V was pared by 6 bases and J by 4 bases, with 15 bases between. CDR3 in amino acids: CASSGVPGITEAFF. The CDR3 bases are TGTGCCAGCAGCGGGGTCCCGGGTATCACTGAAGCTTTCTTT. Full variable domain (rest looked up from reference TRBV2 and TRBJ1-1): EPEVTQTPSHQVTQMGQEVILRCVPISNHLYFYWYRQILGQKVEFLVSFYNNEISEKSEIFDDQFSVERPDGSNFTLKIRSTKLEDSAMYFCASSGVPGITEAFFGQGTRLTVV.

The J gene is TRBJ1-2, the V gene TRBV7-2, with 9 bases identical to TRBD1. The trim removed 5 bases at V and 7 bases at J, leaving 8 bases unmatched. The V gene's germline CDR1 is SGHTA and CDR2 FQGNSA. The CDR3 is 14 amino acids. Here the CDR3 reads CASSALNRGLGYTF. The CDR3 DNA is TGTGCCAGCAGCGCCTTGAACAGGGGGCTTGGCTACACCTTC.

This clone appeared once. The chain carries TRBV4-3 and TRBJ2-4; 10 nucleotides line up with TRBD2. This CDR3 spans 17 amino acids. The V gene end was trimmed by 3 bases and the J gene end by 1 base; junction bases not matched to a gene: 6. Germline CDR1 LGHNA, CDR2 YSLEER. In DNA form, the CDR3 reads TGCGCCAGCAGCCACACCGGACTAGCGGACGCCAAAAACATTCAGTACTTC. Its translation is CASSHTGLADAKNIQYF.

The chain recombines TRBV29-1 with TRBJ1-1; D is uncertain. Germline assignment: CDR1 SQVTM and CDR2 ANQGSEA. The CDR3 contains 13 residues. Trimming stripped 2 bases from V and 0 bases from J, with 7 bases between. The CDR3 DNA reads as TGCAGCGTTGAACTACAGCTGAACACTGAAGCTTTCTTT. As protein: CSVELQLNTEAFF. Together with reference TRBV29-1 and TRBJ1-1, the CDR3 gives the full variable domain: SAVISQKPSRDICQRGTSLTIQCQVDSQVTMMFWYRQQPGQSLTLIATANQGSEATYESGFVIDKFPISRPNLTFSTLTVSNMSPEDSSIYLCSVELQLNTEAFFGQGTRLTVV.

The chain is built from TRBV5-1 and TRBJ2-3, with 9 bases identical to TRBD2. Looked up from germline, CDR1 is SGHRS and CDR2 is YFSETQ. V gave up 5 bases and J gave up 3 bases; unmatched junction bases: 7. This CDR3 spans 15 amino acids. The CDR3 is CASRASGRRTDTQYF. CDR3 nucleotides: TGCGCCAGCAGGGCGAGCGGGAGGAGAACAGATACGCAGTATTTT.

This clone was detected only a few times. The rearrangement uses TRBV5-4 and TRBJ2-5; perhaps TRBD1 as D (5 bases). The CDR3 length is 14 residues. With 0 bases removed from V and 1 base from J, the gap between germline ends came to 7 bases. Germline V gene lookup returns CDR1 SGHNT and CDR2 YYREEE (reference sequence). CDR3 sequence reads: CASSLGRVQETQYF. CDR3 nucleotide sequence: TGTGCCAGCAGCTTGGGCAGGGTCCAAGAGACCCAGTACTTC. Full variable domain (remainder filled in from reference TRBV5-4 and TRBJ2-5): ETGVTQSPTHLIKTRGQQVTLRCSSQSGHNTVSWYQQALGQGPQFIFQYYREEENGRGNFPPRFSGLQFPNYSSELNVNALELDDSALYLCASSLGRVQETQYFGPGTRLLVL.

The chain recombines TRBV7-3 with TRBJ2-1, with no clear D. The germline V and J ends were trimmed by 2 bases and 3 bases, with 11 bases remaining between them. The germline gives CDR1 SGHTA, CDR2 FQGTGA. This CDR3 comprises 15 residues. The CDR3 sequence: CASSLGQLHYNEQFF. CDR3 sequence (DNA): TGTGCCAGCAGCTTAGGCCAGCTACACTACAATGAGCAGTTCTTC.

The chain's CDR3 is CASSLRIPDTQYF. The CDR3, as DNA: TGTGCCAGCAGCCTAAGAATTCCAGATACGCAGTATTTT. The chain couples TRBV7-9 to TRBJ2-3; D uncertain. Trimming pared 5 bases from V and 4 bases from J, leaving 10 bases between. The CDR3 extends over 13 amino acids. The germline gives CDR1 SEHNR, CDR2 FQNEAQ (reference sequence).

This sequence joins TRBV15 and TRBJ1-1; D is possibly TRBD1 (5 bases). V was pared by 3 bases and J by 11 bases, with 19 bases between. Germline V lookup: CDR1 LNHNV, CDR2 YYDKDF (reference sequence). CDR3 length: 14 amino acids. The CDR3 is CATSRGEGMVSAFF. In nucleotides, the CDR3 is TGTGCCACCAGCAGGGGGGAGGGGATGGTGTCGGCTTTCTTT.

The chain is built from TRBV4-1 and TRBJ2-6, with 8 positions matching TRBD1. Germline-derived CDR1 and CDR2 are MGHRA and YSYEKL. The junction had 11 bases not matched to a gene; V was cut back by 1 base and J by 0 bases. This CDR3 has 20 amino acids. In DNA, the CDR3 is TGCGCCAGCAGCCAAGCCTTCGGACAGGGTGGATACTCTGGGGCCAACGTCCTGACTTTC. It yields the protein CASSQAFGQGGYSGANVLTF.

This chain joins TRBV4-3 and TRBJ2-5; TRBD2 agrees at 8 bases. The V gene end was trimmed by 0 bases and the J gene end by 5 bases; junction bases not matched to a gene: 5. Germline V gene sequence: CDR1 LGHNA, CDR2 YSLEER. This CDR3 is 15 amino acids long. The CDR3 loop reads CASSQDKRGWETQYF. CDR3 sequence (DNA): TGCGCCAGCAGCCAAGATAAGCGGGGGTGGGAGACCCAGTACTTC.